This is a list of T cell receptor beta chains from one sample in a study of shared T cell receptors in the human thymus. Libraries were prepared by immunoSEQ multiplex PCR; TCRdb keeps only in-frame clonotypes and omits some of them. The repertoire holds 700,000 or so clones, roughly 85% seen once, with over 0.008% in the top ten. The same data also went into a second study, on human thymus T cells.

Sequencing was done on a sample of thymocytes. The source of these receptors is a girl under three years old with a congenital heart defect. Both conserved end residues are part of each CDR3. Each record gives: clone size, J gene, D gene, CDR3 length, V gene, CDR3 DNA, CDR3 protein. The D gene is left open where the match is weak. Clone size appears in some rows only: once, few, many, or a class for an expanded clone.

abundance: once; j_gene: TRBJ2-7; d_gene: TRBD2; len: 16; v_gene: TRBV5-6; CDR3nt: TGTGCCAGCAGACCGGGCTGGCGGGGGGAAGGGGACGAGCAGTACTTC; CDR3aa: CASRPGWRGEGDEQYF
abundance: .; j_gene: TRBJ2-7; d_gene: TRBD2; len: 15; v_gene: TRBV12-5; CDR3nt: TGTGCTAGTGGTAACGGGACTAGCGGAACCTACGAGCAGTACTTC; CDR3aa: CASGNGTSGTYEQYF
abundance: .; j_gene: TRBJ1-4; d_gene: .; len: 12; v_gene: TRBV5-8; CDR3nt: TGTGCCAGCAGCTTGATGCGGACATCTGGCCCTTTT; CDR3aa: CASSLMRTSGPF
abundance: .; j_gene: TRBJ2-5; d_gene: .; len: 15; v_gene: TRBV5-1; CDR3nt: TGCGCCAGCAGCCTTCGAATTAGGGAGGTTGAGACCCAGTACTTC; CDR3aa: CASSLRIREVETQYF
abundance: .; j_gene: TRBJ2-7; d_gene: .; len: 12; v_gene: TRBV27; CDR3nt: TGTGCCAGCAGTTACTTCGGCTACGAGCAGTACTTC; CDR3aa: CASSYFGYEQYF
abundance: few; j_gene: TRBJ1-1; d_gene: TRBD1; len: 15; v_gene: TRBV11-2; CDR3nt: TGTGCCAGCAGCCCCCGGGACAGGGCGAACACTGAAGCTTTCTTT; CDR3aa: CASSPRDRANTEAFF
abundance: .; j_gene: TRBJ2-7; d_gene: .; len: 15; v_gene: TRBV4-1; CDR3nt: TGCGCCAGCAGCCAAGATGGCACCAGGCCGTACGAGCAGTACTTC; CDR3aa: CASSQDGTRPYEQYF
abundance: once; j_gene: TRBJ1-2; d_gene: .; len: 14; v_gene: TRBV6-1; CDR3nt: TGTGCCAACCAGAACCGGGACTCCATTTATGGCTACACCTTC; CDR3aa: CANQNRDSIYGYTF
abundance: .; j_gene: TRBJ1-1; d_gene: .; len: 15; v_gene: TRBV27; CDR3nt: TGTGCCAGCAGATTATCAACGGGACAGAACACTGAAGCTTTCTTT; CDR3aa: CASRLSTGQNTEAFF
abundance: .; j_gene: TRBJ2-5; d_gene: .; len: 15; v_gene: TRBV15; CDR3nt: TGTGCCACCAGCAGAGGAAACAGGGTGAGAGAGACCCAGTACTTC; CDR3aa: CATSRGNRVRETQYF
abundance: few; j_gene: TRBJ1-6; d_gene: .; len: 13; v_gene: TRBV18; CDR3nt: TGTGCCAGCTCACACTCGGGTAATTCACCCCTCCACTTT; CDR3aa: CASSHSGNSPLHF
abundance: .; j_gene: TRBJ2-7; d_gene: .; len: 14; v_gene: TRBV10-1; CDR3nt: TGCGCCAGCAGTGTGGACAGCCCGGCCTACGAGCAGTACTTC; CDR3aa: CASSVDSPAYEQYF
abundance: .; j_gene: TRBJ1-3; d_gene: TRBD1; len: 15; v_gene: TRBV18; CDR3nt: TGTGCCAGCTCACAATTAGGGGGCCCGGGAAACACCATATATTTT; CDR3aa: CASSQLGGPGNTIYF
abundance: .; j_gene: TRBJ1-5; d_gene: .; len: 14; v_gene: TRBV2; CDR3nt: TGTGCCAGCAGCTTAGAGTCTCAGGGTCAGCCCCAGCATTTT; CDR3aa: CASSLESQGQPQHF
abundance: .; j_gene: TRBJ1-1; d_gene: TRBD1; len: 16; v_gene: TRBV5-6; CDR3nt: TGTGCCAGCAGCACCCAGCAGGGGGGATGGAACACTGAAGCTTTCTTT; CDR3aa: CASSTQQGGWNTEAFF
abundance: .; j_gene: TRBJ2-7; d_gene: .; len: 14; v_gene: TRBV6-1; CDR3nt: TGTGCCAGCAGTGAAGGCAGGGTTCTTGGCGAGCAGTACTTC; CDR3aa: CASSEGRVLGEQYF
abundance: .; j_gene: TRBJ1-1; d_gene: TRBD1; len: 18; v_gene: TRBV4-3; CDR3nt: TGCGCCAGCAGCCCCGGCAGAAAGACAGGGGGCAAGAACACTGAAGCTTTCTTT; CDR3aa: CASSPGRKTGGKNTEAFF
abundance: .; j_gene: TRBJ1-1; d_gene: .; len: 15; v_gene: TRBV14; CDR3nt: TGTGCCAGCAGCCAAGTGACAGGACAGAACACTGAAGCTTTCTTT; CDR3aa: CASSQVTGQNTEAFF
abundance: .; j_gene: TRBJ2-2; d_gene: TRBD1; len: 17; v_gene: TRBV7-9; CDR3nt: TGTGCCAGCAGCCTCCCCCGGGACAGGGAACACACCGGGGAGCTGTTTTTT; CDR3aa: CASSLPRDREHTGELFF
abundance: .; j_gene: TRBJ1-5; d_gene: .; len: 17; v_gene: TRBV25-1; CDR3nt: TGTGCCAGCAGTCCTAAAAACAGGGACCGGCTCAATCAGCCCCAGCATTTT; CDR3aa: CASSPKNRDRLNQPQHF
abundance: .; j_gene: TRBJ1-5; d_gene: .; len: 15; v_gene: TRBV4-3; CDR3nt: TGCGCCAGCAGCCCTACAGGGTATAGCAATCAGCCCCAGCATTTT; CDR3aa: CASSPTGYSNQPQHF
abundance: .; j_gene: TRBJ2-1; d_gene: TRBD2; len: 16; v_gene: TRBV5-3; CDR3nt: TGTGCCAGAAGCTTGGCTAACGGGACTAGTAAGTATGAGCAGTTCTTC; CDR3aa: CARSLANGTSKYEQFF
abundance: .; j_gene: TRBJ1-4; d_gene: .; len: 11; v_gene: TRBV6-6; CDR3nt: TGTGCCAGCAGGTCGGGTGAAAAACTGTTTTTT; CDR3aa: CASRSGEKLFF
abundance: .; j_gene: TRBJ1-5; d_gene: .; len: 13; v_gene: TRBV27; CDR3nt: TGTGCCAGCAGTGGGGGGATTATTGAGCCCCAGCATTTT; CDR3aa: CASSGGIIEPQHF
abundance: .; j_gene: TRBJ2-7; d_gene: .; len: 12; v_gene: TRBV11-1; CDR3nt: TGTGCCAGCAGCACTCAACGGGACGAGCAGTACTTC; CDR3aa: CASSTQRDEQYF
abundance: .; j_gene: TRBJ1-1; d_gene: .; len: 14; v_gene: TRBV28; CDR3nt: TGTGCCAGCAGTTTAGGAAGGACAGTCGCTGAAGCTTTCTTT; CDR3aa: CASSLGRTVAEAFF
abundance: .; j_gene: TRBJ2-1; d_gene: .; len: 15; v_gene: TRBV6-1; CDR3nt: TGTGCCAGCAGTTCGGACAGTTTAGACTTCAATGAGCAGTTCTTC; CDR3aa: CASSSDSLDFNEQFF
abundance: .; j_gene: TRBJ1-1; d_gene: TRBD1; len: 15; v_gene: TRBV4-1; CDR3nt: TGCGCCAGCAGCCACCCCGGCGGGACAGGGACAGAAGCTTTCTTT; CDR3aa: CASSHPGGTGTEAFF
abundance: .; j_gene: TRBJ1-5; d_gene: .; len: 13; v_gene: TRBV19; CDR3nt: TGTGCCAGTAGATGGATGGGCGATCAGCCCCAGCATTTT; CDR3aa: CASRWMGDQPQHF
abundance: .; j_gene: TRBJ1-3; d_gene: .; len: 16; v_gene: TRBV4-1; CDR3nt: TGCGCCAGCAGCCAAGATCACAGGGTAGACGGGGACACCATATATTTT; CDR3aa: CASSQDHRVDGDTIYF
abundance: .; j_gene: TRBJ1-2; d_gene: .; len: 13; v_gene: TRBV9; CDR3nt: TGTGCCAGCAGCGTAGTTCGGGAGGTTGGCTACACCTTC; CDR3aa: CASSVVREVGYTF
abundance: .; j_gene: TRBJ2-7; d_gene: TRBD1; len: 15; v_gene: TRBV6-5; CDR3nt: TGTGCCAGCAGAGTTACCGGGACAGGGTATGACGAGCAGTACTTC; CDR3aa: CASRVTGTGYDEQYF
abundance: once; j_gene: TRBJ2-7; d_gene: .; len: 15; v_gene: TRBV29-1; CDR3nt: TGCAGCGTTGAAGGTCTAGCTGGGGGGTTCTCCGAGCAGTACTTC; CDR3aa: CSVEGLAGGFSEQYF
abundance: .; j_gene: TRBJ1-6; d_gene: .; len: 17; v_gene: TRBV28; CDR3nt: TGTGCCAGCACCCCGGGTACAACCGAACCTCATAATTCACCCCTCCACTTT; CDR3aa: CASTPGTTEPHNSPLHF
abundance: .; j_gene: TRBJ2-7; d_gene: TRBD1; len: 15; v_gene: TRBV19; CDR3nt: TGTGCCAGTAGAGAGACAGGGGGCATCCCCTACGAGCAGTACTTC; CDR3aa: CASRETGGIPYEQYF
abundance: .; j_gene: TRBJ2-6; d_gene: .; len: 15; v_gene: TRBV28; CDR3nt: TGTGCCAGCAGTTTGGGCAGGGCTGGGGCCAACGTCCTGACTTTC; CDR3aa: CASSLGRAGANVLTF
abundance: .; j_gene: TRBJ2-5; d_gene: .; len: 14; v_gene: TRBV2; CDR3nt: TGTGCCAGCAGTGATGGTGGGGCGCGGGAGACCCAGTACTTC; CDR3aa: CASSDGGARETQYF